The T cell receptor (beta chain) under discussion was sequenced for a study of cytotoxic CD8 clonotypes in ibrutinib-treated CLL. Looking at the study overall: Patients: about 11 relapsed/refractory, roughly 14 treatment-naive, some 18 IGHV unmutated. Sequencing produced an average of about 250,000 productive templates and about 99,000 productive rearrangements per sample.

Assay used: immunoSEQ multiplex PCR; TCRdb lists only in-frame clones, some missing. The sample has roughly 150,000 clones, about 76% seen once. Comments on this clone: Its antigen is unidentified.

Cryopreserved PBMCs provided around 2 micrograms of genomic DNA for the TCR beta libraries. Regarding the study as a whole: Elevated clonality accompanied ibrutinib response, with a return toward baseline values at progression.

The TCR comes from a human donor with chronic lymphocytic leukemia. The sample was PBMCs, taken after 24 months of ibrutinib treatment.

The CDR3 sequence is CASSLVGTDYEQYF. The CDR3 coding sequence is TGTGCCAGCAGCTTAGTGGGGACAGACTACGAGCAGTACTTC. This rearrangement joins TRBV7-8 to TRBJ2-7, with 7 bases lining up with TRBD1. Germline CDR1 SGHVS, CDR2 FQNEAQ. V was pared by 1 base and J by 3 bases, with 3 bases of the junction left unmatched. The CDR3 runs 14 residues.